The clone carrying this T cell receptor beta chain was picked up a small number of times. No antigen is known for it. This entry comes from a study of T cell responses to AZD1222 COVID-19 vaccine. Study observations and caveats: Nearly half of spike-specific TCRs reportedly target variant regions that are unmutated in the B.1.351 and B.1.1.7 variants.

The repertoire was sequenced with immunoSEQ multiplex PCR; TCRdb's copy has only in-frame clones and lacks some. Of around 110,000 clones listed, roughly 87% were seen once; the top ten hold roughly 7.4%. The CDR3 is 12 amino acids. Trimming removed 2 bases at V and 5 bases at J, with 7 bases between. The germline V gene has CDR1 SGHAT and CDR2 FQNNGV. This receptor was taken from an adult in good health. V and J are TRBV11-2 and TRBJ2-7, with unresolved D. The specimen comprised peripheral blood, sampled on day 0 of AZD1222 vaccination. CDR3 sequence: CASSLNLDEQYF. The CDR3 region has the DNA TGTGCCAGCAGCTTAAATCTCGACGAGCAGTACTTC.